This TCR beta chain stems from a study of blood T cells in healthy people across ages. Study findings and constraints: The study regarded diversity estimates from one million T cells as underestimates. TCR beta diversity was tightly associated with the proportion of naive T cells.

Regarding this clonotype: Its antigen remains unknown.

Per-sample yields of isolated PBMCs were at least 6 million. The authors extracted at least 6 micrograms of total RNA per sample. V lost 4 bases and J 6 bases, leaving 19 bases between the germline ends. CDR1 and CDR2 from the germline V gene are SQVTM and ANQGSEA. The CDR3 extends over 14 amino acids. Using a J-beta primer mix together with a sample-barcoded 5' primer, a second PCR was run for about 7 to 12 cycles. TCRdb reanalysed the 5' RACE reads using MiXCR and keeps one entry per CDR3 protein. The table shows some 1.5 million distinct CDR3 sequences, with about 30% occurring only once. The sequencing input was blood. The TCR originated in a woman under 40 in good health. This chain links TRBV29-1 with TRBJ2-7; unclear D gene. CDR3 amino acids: CSVVPMGFSSEQYF. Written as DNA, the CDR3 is TGCAGCGTTGTCCCGATGGGCTTCTCTAGCGAGCAGTACTTC.